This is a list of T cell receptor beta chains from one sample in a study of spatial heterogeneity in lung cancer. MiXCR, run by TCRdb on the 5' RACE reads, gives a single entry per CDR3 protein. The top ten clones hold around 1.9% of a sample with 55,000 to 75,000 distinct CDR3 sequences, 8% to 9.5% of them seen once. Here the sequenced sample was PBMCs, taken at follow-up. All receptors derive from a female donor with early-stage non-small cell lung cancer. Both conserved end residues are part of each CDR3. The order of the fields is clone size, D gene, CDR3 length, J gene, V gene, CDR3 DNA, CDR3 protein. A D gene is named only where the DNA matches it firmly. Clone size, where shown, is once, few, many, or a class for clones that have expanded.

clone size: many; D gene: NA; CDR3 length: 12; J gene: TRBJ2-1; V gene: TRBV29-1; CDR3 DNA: TGCAGCGCGACAGGGTCGGGGGATGAGCAGTTCTTC; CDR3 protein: CSATGSGDEQFF
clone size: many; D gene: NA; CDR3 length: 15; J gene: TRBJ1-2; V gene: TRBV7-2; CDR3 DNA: TGTGCCAGCAGCTTCACACCACCGATAGACTATGGCTACACCTTC; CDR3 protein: CASSFTPPIDYGYTF
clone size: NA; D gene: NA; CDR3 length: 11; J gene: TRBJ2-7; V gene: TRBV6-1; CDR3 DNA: TGTGCCAGCAGTGATCTCTACGAGCAGTACTTC; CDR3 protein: CASSDLYEQYF
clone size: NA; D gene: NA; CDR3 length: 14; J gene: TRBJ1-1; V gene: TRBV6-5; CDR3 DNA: TGTGCCAGCAGCCCCACAGGGTACGGCACTGAAGCTTTCTTT; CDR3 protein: CASSPTGYGTEAFF
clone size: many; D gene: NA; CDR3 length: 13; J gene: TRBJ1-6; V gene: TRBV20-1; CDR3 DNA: TGCAGTGCTAGGGAAGTAAGGATTTCACCCCTCCACTTT; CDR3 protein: CSAREVRISPLHF
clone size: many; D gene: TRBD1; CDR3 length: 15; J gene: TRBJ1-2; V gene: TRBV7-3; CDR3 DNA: TGTGCCAGCAGCCCAAGACAGGGACCTAACTATGGCTACACCTTC; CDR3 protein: CASSPRQGPNYGYTF
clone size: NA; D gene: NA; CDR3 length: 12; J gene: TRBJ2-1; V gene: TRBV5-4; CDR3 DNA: TGTGCCAGCAGCCTGGATAGAGACGAGCAGTTCTTC; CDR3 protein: CASSLDRDEQFF
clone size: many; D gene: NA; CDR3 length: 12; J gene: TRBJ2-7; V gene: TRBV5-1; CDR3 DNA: TGCGCCAGCAGCCCAAATACCTACGAGCAGTACTTC; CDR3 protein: CASSPNTYEQYF
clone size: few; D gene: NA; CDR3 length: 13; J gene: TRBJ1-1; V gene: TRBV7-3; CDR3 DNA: TGTGCCAGCAGCTTTACGGTGAACACTGAAGCTTTCTTT; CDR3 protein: CASSFTVNTEAFF
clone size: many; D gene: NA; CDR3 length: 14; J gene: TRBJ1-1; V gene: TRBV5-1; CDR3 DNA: TGCGCCAGCGGACCGGGACAAGGAGACACTGAAGCTTTCTTT; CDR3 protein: CASGPGQGDTEAFF
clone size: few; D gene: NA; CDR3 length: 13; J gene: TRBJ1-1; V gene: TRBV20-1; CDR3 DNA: TGCAGTGCGGTATGGAGGCGTTACACTGAAGCTTTCTTT; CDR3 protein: CSAVWRRYTEAFF
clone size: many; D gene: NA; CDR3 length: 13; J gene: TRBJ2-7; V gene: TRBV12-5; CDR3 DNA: TGTGCTAGTGCCTCTGCCAGGGTCCACGAGCAGTACTTC; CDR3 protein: CASASARVHEQYF
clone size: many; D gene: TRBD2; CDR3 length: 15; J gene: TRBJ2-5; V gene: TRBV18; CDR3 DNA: TGTGCCAGCTCACCACGGACTAGCGTCCAAGAGACCCAGTACTTC; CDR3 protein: CASSPRTSVQETQYF
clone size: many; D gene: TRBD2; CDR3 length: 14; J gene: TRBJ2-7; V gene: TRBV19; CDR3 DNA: TGTGCCAGTACTAGCGGGAGGGACACCTACGAGCAGTACTTC; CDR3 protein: CASTSGRDTYEQYF
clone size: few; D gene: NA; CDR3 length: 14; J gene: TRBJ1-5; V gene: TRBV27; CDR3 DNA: TGTGCCAGCAGTTTACGGAGGGACGGGCAGCCCCAGCATTTT; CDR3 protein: CASSLRRDGQPQHF
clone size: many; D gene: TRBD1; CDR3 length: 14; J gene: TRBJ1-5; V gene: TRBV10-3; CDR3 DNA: TGTGCCATCAGTGAGGGACAGGCGGGTCAGCCCCAGCATTTT; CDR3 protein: CAISEGQAGQPQHF
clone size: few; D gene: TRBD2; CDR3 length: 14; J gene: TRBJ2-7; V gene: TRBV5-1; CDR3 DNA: TGCGCCAGCAGCGTGACTAGCGAAGCCTACGAGCAGTACTTC; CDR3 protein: CASSVTSEAYEQYF
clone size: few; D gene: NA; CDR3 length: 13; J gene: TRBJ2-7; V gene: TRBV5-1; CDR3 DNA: TGCGCCAGCAGTTTGGGGCTTATATACGAGCAGTACTTC; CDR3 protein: CASSLGLIYEQYF
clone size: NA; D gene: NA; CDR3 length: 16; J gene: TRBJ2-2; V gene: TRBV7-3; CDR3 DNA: TGTGCCAGCAGCTTGAATGGCAGGGACGCCACCGGGGAGCTGTTTTTT; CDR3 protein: CASSLNGRDATGELFF
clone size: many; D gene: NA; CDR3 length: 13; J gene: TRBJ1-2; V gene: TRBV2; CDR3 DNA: TGTGCCAGCAGTGCAGGGGCTAACTATGGCTACACCTTC; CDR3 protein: CASSAGANYGYTF
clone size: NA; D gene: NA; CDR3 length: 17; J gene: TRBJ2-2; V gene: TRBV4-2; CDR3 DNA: TGTGCCAGCAGCCAAGATTCAGGGACTTTTAACACCGGGGAGCTGTTTTTT; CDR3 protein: CASSQDSGTFNTGELFF
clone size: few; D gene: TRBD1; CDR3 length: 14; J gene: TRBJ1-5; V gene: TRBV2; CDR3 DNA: TGTGCCAGCAGCGGACAGGGGCTTGCTCAGCCCCAGCATTTT; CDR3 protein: CASSGQGLAQPQHF
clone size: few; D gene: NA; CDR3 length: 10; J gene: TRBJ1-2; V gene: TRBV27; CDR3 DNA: TGTGCCTTGTACATTAATGGCTACACCTTC; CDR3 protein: CALYINGYTF
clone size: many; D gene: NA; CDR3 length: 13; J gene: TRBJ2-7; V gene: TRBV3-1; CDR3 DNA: TGTGCCAGCAGCCCCTCACTAGACTTGGAGCAGTACTTC; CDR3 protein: CASSPSLDLEQYF
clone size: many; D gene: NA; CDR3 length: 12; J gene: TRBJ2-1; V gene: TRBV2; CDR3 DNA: TGTGCCAGCAGACAAAACGTGGGTGAGCAGTTCTTC; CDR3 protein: CASRQNVGEQFF
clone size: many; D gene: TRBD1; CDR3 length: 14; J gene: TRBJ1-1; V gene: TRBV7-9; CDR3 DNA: TGTGCCAGCAGGCGCAACAGGGGCGGCACTGAAGCTTTCTTT; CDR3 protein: CASRRNRGGTEAFF
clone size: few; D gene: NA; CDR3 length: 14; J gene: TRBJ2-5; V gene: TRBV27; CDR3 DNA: TGTGCCAGCAGTTCCACAGGTTCCCCAGAGACCCAGTACTTC; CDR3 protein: CASSSTGSPETQYF
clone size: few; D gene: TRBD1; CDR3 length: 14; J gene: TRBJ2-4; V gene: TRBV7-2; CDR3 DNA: TGTGCCTCGAGGGGGCCAGTCGCCAAAAACATTCAGTACTTC; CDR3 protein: CASRGPVAKNIQYF
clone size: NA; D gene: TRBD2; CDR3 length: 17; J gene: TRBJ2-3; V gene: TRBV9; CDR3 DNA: TGTGCCAGCAGCGTGGCGGGACTAGCGGGAGGAAAAGATACGCAGTATTTT; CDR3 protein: CASSVAGLAGGKDTQYF
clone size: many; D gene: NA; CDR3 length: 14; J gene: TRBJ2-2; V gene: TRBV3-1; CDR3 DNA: TGTGCCAGCAGCCACTTGAGAGGGACCGGGGAGCTGTTTTTT; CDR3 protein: CASSHLRGTGELFF
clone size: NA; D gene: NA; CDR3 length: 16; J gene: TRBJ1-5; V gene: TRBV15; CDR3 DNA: TGTGCCACCAGCAGAGTCGGGTACACCCAAAATCAGCCCCAGCATTTT; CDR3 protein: CATSRVGYTQNQPQHF
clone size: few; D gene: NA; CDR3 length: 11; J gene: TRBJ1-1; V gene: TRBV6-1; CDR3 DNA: TGTGCCTGCCAAAGGATTGCCGGAGCTTTCTTT; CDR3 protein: CACQRIAGAFF
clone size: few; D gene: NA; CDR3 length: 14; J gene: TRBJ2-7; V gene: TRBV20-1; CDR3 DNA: TGCAGTGCTGGGCCACGTGTTGGTCGTTACGAGCAGTACTTC; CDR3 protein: CSAGPRVGRYEQYF
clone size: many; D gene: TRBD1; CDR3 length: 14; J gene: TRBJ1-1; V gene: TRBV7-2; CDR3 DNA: TGTGCCAGCAGCTCAACCGCAGGGGGCACTGAAGCTTTCTTT; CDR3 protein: CASSSTAGGTEAFF
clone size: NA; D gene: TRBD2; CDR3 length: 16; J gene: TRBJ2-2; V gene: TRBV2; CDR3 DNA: TGTGCCAGCACCCCGCTAGCGGGAGGGCCCACCGGGGAGCTGTTTTTT; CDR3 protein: CASTPLAGGPTGELFF
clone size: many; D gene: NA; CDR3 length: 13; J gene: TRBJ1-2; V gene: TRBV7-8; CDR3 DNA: TGTGCCAGCAGTCAGGCCCCAGGGCGTGGCTACACCTTC; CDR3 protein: CASSQAPGRGYTF
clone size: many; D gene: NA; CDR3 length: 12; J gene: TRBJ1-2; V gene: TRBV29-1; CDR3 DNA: TGCAGCGTTGCCAGGAGGAACGATGGCTACACCTTC; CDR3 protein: CSVARRNDGYTF
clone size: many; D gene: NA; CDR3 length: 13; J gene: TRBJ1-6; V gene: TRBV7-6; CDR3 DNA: TGTGCCAGCAGCCCAGAGGGGGGGTCACCCCTCCACTTT; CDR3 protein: CASSPEGGSPLHF
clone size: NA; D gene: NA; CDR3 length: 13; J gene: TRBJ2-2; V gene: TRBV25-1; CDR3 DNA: TGTGCCAGCAGTGAATATGACACCGGGGAGCTGTTTTTT; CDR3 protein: CASSEYDTGELFF
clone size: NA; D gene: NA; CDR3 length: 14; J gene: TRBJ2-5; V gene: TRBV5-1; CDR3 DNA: TGCGCCAGCAGCTTGGGGGACTACCAAGAGACCCAGTACTTC; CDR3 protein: CASSLGDYQETQYF
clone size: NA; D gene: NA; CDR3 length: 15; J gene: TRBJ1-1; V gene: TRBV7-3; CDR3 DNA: TGTGCCAGCAGCCCCTCAGGGCCCTCGAACACTGAAGCTTTCTTT; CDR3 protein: CASSPSGPSNTEAFF
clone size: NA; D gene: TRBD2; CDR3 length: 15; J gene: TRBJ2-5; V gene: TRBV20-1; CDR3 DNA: TGCAGTACTAGAGATCGGGCTAGCGGACAAGAGACCCAGTACTTC; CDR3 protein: CSTRDRASGQETQYF
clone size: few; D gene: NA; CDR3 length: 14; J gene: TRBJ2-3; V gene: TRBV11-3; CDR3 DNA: TGTGCCAGCACGTCGGGGATGAGCACAGATACGCAGTATTTT; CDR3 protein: CASTSGMSTDTQYF
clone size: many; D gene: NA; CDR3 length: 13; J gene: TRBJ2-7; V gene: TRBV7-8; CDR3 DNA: TGTGCCAGCAGGCCGACTAGATCCTACGAGCAGTACTTC; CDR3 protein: CASRPTRSYEQYF
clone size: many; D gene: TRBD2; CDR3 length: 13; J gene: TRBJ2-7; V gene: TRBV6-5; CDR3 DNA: TGTGCCAGCAGACCTAGCGGCTCCTACGAGCAGTACTTC; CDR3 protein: CASRPSGSYEQYF
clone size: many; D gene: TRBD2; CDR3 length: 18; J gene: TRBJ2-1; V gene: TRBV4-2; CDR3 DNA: TGTGCCAGCAGCCAAGAGACTAGCGGGAGTACGAGGGAAAATGAGCAGTTCTTC; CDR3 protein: CASSQETSGSTRENEQFF
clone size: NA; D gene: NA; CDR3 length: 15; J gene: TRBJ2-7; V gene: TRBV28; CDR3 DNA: TGTGCCAGCAGTATAGGGGGCCTAGCGGGCTACGAGCAGTACTTC; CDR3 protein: CASSIGGLAGYEQYF
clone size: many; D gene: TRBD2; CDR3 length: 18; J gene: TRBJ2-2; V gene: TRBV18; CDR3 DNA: TGTGCCAGCTCACCCCACGGGATAGCGGGAGAAGGAACCGGGGAGCTGTTTTTT; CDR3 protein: CASSPHGIAGEGTGELFF
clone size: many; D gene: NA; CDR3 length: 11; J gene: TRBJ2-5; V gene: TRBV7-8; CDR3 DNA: TGTGCCAGCTTTTTTGGAGAGACCCAGTACTTC; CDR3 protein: CASFFGETQYF
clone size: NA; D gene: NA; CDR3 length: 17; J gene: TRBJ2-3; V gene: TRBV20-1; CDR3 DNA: TGCAGTGCTAGAGCCGGGGGCGGGAGATTGTTCACAGATACGCAGTATTTT; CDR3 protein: CSARAGGGRLFTDTQYF
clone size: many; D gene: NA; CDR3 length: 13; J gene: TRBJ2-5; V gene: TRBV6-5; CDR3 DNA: TGTGCCACCACAGACGGGTCCGTCAGGACCCAGTACTTC; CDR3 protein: CATTDGSVRTQYF